The clone carrying this T cell receptor beta chain was counted only a few times. Antigen: not known. Naive CD8 sequencing libraries were generated from approximately 20,000 to 980,000 sorted cells, with 10%, 30% or 50% RNA as input. Germline V gene lookup returns CDR1 MNHEY and CDR2 SVGEGT. V was pared by 4 bases and J by 4 bases, with 15 bases of the junction left unmatched. There are 19 residues in the CDR3. TCRdb reprocessed the PCR reads with MiXCR, giving one entry per CDR3 protein. Found here are 250,000 to 350,000 distinct CDR3 sequences, about 20% of them singletons; the top ten hold 0.75% to 0.85%. These data belong to a study of molecular identifiers for immune sequencing clone quantification. The study's findings and limits: Clones above 20 RNA copies held over 99% of effector molecules, under 1% in naive cells. Investigators reportedly could detect spiked Jurkat TCR RNA from one cell among about a million naive cells.

The TCR was taken from a human donor in good health. Some libraries in this study had Jurkat cell RNA spiked in. Sequenced material: naive CD8+ T cells from blood, with Jurkat cell RNA spiked in. The subset denotes: FACS-sorted CD8+CD4-CCR7+CD45RA+ naive T cells. The rearrangement uses TRBV6-2 or TRBV6-3 and TRBJ1-5; 11 nucleotides line up with TRBD1. The CDR3 reads CASSSADRGQVWRNQPQHF. For the CDR3, the DNA is TGTGCCAGCAGTTCGGCGGACAGGGGGCAAGTGTGGCGGAATCAGCCCCAGCATTTT.